This TCR beta chain was identified in a study of cytomegalovirus exposure and HLA in healthy donors. Study outcomes and limitations: It was reported that the classifier diagnosed cytomegalovirus status with high specificity and sensitivity in both the original and validation cohorts.

The study ran its PCR with 60 Vbeta and 13 Jbeta primers. The protocol was immunoSEQ multiplex PCR, while the TCRdb copy is restricted to in-frame clones and leaves out a portion. This table holds 140,000 to 150,000 clones, roughly 80% found once. This CDR3 is 13 amino acids long. The V end was cut by 6 bases, the J end by 11 bases, with 17 bases between. CDR1 is MNHEY, CDR2 SVGAGI, per germline. This clone was counted a single time. Its specificity is not known. What was sequenced was PBMCs. The receptor comes from a woman in her twenties or thirties in good health and CMV-seronegative. The chain links TRBV6-5 to TRBJ2-1, with D possibly matching TRBD1 (6 bases). The CDR3 region is CASRRPGARQQFF. For the CDR3, the DNA is TGTGCCAGCAGGCGCCCAGGGGCTAGACAGCAGTTCTTC.